A selection of T cell receptor beta chains follows, all from one sample in a study of shared clonotypes between healthy human individuals. Some clones are missing from TCRdb's copy, which holds only in-frame ones; the method was immunoSEQ multiplex PCR. The sample lists 2 million to 2.5 million clones; around 95% were seen once. Sequenced sample: naive CD4+ T cells sorted from blood. The receptor set was obtained from a man aged 18 to 35 in good health. The CDR3 runs from the conserved cysteine through the conserved F or W. The D gene is left open where the match is weak. The size field is filled for only some rows; it gives once, few, many or a size class.

cdr3_length: 15; v_call: TRBV28; d_call: TRBD1; j_call: TRBJ1-1; clone_size: .; cdr3_aa: CASSPTGGQNTEAFF; cdr3_nt: TGTGCCAGCAGCCCCACAGGGGGCCAAAACACTGAAGCTTTCTTT
cdr3_length: 14; v_call: TRBV6-5; d_call: .; j_call: TRBJ1-1; clone_size: once; cdr3_aa: CASSRTAGPTEAFF; cdr3_nt: TGTGCCAGCAGTAGGACAGCCGGTCCCACTGAAGCTTTCTTT
cdr3_length: 11; v_call: TRBV10-2; d_call: .; j_call: TRBJ1-3; clone_size: .; cdr3_aa: CASRGGTAIYF; cdr3_nt: TGCGCCAGCAGGGGAGGGACGGCCATATATTTT
cdr3_length: 13; v_call: TRBV7-9; d_call: TRBD2; j_call: TRBJ2-1; clone_size: .; cdr3_aa: CASTGLAGNEQFF; cdr3_nt: TGTGCCAGCACCGGACTAGCGGGAAATGAGCAGTTCTTC
cdr3_length: 15; v_call: TRBV14; d_call: TRBD1; j_call: TRBJ1-6; clone_size: .; cdr3_aa: CASSPRTGSNSPLHF; cdr3_nt: TGTGCCAGCAGCCCTAGGACAGGGAGTAATTCACCCCTCCACTTT
cdr3_length: 13; v_call: TRBV18; d_call: .; j_call: TRBJ1-2; clone_size: .; cdr3_aa: CASSPGSAYGYTF; cdr3_nt: TGTGCCAGCTCACCTGGAAGTGCCTATGGCTACACCTTC
cdr3_length: 15; v_call: TRBV9; d_call: TRBD1; j_call: TRBJ1-1; clone_size: .; cdr3_aa: CASSLRTGSITEAFF; cdr3_nt: TGTGCCAGCAGCCTCCGGACAGGGAGTATCACTGAAGCTTTCTTT
cdr3_length: 15; v_call: TRBV7-3; d_call: TRBD2; j_call: TRBJ2-2; clone_size: .; cdr3_aa: CASSFSGANTGELFF; cdr3_nt: TGTGCCAGCAGCTTCAGCGGGGCGAACACCGGGGAGCTGTTTTTT
cdr3_length: 15; v_call: TRBV28; d_call: TRBD2; j_call: TRBJ2-7; clone_size: .; cdr3_aa: CASSLTAGGLYEQYF; cdr3_nt: TGTGCCAGCAGTTTAACGGCGGGAGGGCTCTACGAGCAGTACTTC
cdr3_length: 12; v_call: TRBV18; d_call: TRBD1; j_call: TRBJ2-3; clone_size: .; cdr3_aa: CASSKDRDTQYF; cdr3_nt: TGTGCCAGCTCCAAGGACAGGGATACGCAGTATTTT
cdr3_length: 17; v_call: TRBV7-6; d_call: TRBD2; j_call: TRBJ2-3; clone_size: once; cdr3_aa: CASSSGLAATSTDTQYF; cdr3_nt: TGTGCCAGCAGCTCCGGACTAGCGGCAACTAGCACAGATACGCAGTATTTT
cdr3_length: 13; v_call: TRBV5-1; d_call: .; j_call: TRBJ2-3; clone_size: .; cdr3_aa: CASSLTPGDTQYF; cdr3_nt: TGCGCCAGCAGCTTGACCCCCGGGGATACGCAGTATTTT
cdr3_length: 11; v_call: TRBV5-1; d_call: .; j_call: TRBJ1-2; clone_size: .; cdr3_aa: CDGGENYGYTF; cdr3_nt: TGTGACGGGGGAGAAAACTATGGCTACACCTTC
cdr3_length: 12; v_call: TRBV23-1; d_call: .; j_call: TRBJ2-1; clone_size: .; cdr3_aa: CASSQFRNEQFF; cdr3_nt: TGCGCCAGCAGTCAGTTTCGAAATGAGCAGTTCTTC
cdr3_length: 14; v_call: TRBV28; d_call: .; j_call: TRBJ1-2; clone_size: .; cdr3_aa: CASRSAGGPYGYTF; cdr3_nt: TGTGCCAGCAGATCCGCGGGAGGACCCTATGGCTACACCTTC
cdr3_length: 16; v_call: TRBV5-1; d_call: TRBD2; j_call: TRBJ2-1; clone_size: .; cdr3_aa: CASSFMALAGVNEQFF; cdr3_nt: TGCGCCAGCAGCTTCATGGCTCTAGCGGGGGTCAATGAGCAGTTCTTC
cdr3_length: 13; v_call: TRBV7-9; d_call: .; j_call: TRBJ1-2; clone_size: .; cdr3_aa: CASSPVGGHGYTF; cdr3_nt: TGTGCCAGCAGCCCGGTCGGGGGCCATGGCTACACCTTC
cdr3_length: 14; v_call: TRBV18; d_call: TRBD1; j_call: TRBJ1-1; clone_size: few; cdr3_aa: CASSPTGGNTEAFF; cdr3_nt: TGTGCCAGCTCACCAACAGGGGGGAACACTGAAGCTTTCTTT
cdr3_length: 14; v_call: TRBV5-5; d_call: TRBD1; j_call: TRBJ2-7; clone_size: .; cdr3_aa: CASSLEDRVGEQYF; cdr3_nt: TGTGCCAGCAGCTTGGAGGACAGGGTCGGGGAGCAGTACTTC
cdr3_length: 14; v_call: TRBV7-8; d_call: TRBD1; j_call: TRBJ1-2; clone_size: .; cdr3_aa: CASSPNRDSYGYTF; cdr3_nt: TGTGCCAGCAGCCCTAACCGGGACAGCTATGGCTACACCTTC
cdr3_length: 16; v_call: TRBV28; d_call: TRBD1; j_call: TRBJ1-5; clone_size: .; cdr3_aa: CASSHDRVMINQPQHF; cdr3_nt: TGTGCCAGCAGTCATGACAGGGTGATGATCAATCAGCCCCAGCATTTT
cdr3_length: 16; v_call: TRBV15; d_call: TRBD1; j_call: TRBJ1-2; clone_size: .; cdr3_aa: CATSRDRQGADYGYTF; cdr3_nt: TGTGCCACCAGCAGAGATCGACAGGGGGCAGACTATGGCTACACCTTC